This T cell receptor beta chain came from a study of OX40 agonist ivuxolimab in advanced cancers. TCRdb's table, derived via immunoSEQ multiplex PCR, lists solely in-frame clones and lacks some. The data hold approximately 58,000 clones, with around 80% observed a single time. The CDR3 length is 13 residues. Trimming pared 5 bases from V and 9 bases from J, leaving 17 bases between. The germline CDR1 and CDR2 sequences are SGHAT and FQNNGV. This clonotype was sampled from an adult with an advanced solid tumor such as melanoma, head and neck, liver or kidney cancer. Sequenced material: CD4+ or CD8+ T cells sorted from blood, taken in a trial of the OX40 agonist ivuxolimab. The chain links TRBV11-2 to TRBJ2-7, with a possible D match to TRBD1 (6 bases). The DNA for the CDR3 is TGTGCCAGCAGCGCCACAGGGTATCTCGGGCAGTACTTC. Protein sequence: CASSATGYLGQYF.